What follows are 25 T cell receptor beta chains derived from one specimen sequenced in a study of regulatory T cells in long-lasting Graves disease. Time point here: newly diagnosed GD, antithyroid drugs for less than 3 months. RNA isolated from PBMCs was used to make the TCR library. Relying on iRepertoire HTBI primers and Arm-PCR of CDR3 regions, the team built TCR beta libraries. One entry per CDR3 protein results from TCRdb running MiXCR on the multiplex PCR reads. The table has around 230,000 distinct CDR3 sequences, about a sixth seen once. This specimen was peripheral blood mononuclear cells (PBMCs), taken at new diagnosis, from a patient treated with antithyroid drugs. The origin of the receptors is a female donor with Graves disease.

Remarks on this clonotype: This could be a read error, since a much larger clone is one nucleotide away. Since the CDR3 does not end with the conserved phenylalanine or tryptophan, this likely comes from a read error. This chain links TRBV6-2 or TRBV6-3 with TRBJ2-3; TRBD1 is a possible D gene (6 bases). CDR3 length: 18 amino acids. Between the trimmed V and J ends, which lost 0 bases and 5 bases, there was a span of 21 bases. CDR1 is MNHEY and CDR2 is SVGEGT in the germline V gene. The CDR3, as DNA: TGTGCCAGCAGTTACTCGCTACTTGGGGGCCATAAGGGAGATACGCAGTATCTT. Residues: CASSYSLLGGHKGDTQYL.

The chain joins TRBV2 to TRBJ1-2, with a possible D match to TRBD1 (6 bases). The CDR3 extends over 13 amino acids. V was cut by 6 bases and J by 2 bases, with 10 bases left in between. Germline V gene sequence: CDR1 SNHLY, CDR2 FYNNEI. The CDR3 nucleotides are TGTGCCAGCAGACGGGGGGCCAACTATGGCTACACCTTC. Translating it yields CASRRGANYGYTF.

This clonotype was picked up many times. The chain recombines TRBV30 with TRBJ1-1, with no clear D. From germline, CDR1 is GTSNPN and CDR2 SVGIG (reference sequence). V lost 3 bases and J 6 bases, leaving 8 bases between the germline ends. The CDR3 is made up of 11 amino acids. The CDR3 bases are TGTGCCTGGAGCACGACCCCTGAAGCTTTCTTT. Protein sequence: CAWSTTPEAFF. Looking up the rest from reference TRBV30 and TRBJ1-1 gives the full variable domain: SQTIHQWPATLVQPVGSPLSLECTVEGTSNPNLYWYRQAAGRGLQLLFYSVGIGQISSEVPQNLSASRPQDRQFILSSKKLLLSDSGFYLCAWSTTPEAFFGQGTRLTVV.

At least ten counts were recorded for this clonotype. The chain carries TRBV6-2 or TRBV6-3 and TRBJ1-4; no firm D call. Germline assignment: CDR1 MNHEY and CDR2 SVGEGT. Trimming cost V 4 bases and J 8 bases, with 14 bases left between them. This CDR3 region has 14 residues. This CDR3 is CASSSAGGREKLFF. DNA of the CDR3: TGTGCCAGCAGTTCCGCGGGCGGTCGAGAAAAACTGTTTTTT.

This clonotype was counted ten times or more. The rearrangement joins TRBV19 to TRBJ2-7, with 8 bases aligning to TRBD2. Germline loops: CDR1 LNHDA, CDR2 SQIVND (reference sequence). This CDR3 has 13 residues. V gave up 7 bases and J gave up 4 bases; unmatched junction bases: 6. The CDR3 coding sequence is TGTGCCAGTACCGAGACGGGAGGGTACGAGCAGTACTTC. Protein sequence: CASTETGGYEQYF.

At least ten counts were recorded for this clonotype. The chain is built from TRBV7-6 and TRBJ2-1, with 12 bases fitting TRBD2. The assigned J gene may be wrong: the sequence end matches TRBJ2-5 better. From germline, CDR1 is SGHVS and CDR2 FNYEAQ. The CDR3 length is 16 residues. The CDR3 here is CASSLARTSGMETQYF. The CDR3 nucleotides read TGTGCCAGCAGCTTAGCTAGGACTAGCGGGATGGAGACCCAGTACTTC.

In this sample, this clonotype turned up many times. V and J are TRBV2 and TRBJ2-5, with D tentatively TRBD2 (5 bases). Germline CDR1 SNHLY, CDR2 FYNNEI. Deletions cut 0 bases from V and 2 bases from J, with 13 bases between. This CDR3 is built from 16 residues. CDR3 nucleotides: TGTGCCAGCAGTGAAGCGCTCGGGGTGGTACAAGAGACCCAGTACTTC. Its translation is CASSEALGVVQETQYF.

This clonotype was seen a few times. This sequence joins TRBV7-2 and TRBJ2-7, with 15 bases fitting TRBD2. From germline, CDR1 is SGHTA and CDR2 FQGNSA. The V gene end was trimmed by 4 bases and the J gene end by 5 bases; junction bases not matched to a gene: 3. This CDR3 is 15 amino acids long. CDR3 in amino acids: CASSWGLAGGDEQYF. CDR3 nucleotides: TGTGCCAGCAGCTGGGGACTAGCGGGAGGCGACGAGCAGTACTTC.

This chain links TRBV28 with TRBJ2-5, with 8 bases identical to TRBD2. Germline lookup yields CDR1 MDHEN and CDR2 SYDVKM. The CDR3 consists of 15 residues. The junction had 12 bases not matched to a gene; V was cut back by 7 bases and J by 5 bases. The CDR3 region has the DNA TGTGCCAGCAAAGAGGCCGGGAGGGCCACGGAGACCCAGTACTTC. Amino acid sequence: CASKEAGRATETQYF.

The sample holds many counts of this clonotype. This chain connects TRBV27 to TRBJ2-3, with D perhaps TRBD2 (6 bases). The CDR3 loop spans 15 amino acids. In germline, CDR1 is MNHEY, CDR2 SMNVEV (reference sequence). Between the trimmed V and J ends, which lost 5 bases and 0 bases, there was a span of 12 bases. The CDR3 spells CASSLGGISTDTQYF. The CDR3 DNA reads TGTGCCAGCAGTCTAGGCGGGATAAGCACAGATACGCAGTATTTT.

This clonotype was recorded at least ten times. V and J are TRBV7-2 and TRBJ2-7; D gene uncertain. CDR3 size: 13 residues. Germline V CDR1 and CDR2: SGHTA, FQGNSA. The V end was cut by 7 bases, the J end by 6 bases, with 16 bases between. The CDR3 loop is CASKLLNDGEQYF. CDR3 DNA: TGTGCCAGCAAACTACTCAACGATGGCGAGCAGTACTTC.

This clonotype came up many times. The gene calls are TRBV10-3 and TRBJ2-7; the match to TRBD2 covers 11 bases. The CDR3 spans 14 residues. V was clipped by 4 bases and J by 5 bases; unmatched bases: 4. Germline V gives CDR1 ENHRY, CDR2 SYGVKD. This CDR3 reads CAISVSLAGDEQYF. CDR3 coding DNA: TGTGCCATCAGTGTCTCACTAGCGGGAGACGAGCAGTACTTC.

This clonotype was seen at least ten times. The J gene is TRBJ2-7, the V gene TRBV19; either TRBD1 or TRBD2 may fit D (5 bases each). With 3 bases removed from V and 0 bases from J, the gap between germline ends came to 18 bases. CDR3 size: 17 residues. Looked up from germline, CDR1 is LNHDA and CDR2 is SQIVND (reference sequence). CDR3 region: CASSMVRISGSSYEQYF. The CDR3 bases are TGTGCCAGTAGTATGGTGAGGATATCAGGGAGCTCCTACGAGCAGTACTTC.

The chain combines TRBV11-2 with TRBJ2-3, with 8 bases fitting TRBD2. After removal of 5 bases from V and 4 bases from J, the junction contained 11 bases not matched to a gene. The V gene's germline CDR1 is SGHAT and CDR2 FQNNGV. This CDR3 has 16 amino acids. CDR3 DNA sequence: TGTGCCAGCAGCGGAGTCAGCGGGAGCGTCCCAGATACGCAGTATTTT. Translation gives CASSGVSGSVPDTQYF.

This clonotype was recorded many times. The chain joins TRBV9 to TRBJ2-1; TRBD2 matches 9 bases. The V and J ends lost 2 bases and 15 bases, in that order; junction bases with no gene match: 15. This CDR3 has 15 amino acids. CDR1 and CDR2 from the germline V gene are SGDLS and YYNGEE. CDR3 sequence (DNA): TGTGCCAGCAGCGTGAACCCTAGCGGGAACACGGACCTGTTCTTC. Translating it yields CASSVNPSGNTDLFF.

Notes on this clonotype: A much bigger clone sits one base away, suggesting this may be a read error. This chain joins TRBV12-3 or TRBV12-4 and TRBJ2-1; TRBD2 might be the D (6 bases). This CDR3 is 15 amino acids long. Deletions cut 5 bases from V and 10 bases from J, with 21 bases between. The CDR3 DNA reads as TGTGCCAGCAGTCCCACCCTTGGAGGGTCCTACGAGCAGTTCTTC. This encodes CASSPTLGGSYEQFF.

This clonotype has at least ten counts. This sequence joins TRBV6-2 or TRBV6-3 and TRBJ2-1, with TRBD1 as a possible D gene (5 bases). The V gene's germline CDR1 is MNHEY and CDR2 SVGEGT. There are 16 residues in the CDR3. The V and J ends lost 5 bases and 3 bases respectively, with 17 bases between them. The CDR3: CASSEGAGLGYNEQFF. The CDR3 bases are TGTGCCAGCAGTGAAGGGGCAGGGTTGGGCTACAATGAGCAGTTCTTC.

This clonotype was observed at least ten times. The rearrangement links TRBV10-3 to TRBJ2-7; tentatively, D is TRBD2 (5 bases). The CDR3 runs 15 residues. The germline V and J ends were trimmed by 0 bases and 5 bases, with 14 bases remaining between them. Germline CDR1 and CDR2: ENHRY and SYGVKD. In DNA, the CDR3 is TGTGCCATCAGTGAGTCGAAAAGCGGACGGGACGAGCAGTACTTC. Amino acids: CAISESKSGRDEQYF.

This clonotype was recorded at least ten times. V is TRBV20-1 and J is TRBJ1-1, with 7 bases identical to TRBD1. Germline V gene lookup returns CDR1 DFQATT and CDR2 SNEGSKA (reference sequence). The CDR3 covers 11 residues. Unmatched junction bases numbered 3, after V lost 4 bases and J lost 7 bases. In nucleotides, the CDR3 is TGCAGTGCTAACCAGGGGGATGAAGCTTTCTTT. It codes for CSANQGDEAFF.

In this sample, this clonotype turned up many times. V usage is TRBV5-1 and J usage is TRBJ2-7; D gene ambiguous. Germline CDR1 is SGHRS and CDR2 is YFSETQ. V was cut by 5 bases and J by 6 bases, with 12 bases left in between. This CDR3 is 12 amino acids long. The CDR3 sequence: CASSLSYGEQYF. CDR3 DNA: TGCGCCAGCAGTTTGTCCTATGGCGAGCAGTACTTC. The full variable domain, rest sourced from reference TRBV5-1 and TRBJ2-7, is KAGVTQTPRYLIKTRGQQVTLSCSPISGHRSVSWYQQTPGQGLQFLFEYFSETQRNKGNFPGRFSGRQFSNSRSEMNVSTLELGDSALYLCASSLSYGEQYFGPGTRLTVT.

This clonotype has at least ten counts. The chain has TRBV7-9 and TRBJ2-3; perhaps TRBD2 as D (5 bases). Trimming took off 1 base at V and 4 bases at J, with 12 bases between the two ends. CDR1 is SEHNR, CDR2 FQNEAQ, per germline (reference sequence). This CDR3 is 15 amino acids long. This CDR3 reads CASSLGYSGSDTQYF. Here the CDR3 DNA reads TGTGCCAGCAGCTTAGGATATTCGGGGTCAGATACGCAGTATTTT.

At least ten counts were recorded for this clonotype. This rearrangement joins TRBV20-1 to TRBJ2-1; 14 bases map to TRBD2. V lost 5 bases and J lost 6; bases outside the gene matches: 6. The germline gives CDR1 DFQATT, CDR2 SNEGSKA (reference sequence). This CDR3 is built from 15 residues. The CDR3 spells CSAVTGTSGGNEQFF. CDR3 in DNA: TGCAGTGCTGTAACCGGGACTAGCGGGGGCAATGAGCAGTTCTTC.

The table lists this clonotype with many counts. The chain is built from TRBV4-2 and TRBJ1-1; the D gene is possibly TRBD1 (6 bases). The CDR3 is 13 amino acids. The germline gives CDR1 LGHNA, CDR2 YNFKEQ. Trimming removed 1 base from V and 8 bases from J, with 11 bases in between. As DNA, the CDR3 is TGTGCCAGCAGCCAAGGGGGGCAGTGGGAAGCTTTCTTT. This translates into CASSQGGQWEAFF.

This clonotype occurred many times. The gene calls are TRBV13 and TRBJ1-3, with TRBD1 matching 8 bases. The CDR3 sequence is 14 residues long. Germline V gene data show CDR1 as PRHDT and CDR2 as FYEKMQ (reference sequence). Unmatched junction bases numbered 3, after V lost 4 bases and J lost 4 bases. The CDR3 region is CASSSGDRGNTIYF. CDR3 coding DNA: TGTGCCAGCAGCTCCGGGGACAGGGGAAACACCATATATTTT.

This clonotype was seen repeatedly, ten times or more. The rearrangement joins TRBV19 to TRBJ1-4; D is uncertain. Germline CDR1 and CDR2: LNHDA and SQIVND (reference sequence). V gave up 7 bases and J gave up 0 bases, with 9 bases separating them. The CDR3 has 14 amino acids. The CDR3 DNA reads TGTGCCAGTACCTCGGGAACAACTAATGAAAAACTGTTTTTT. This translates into CASTSGTTNEKLFF.